This T cell receptor beta chain is from a study of cytomegalovirus exposure and HLA in healthy donors (dated by TCRdb to the late 2010s). Background on the whole study: In an earlier analysis of approximately 500 of the donors, about 260 Gb of sequence data and 90 million to 130 million unique TCR beta sequences from 150 million to 200 million T cells were reported. Typing coverage differed by locus: A, B, C, DRB1 and DQB1 were typed in roughly 629-630 donors, DQA1 in about 550, DPA1 in 606, and DPB1 in just under 490. Using immunosequencing, the study profiled T cell repertoires from around 680 subjects and related those repertoires to cytomegalovirus serostatus. Every discovery cohort repertoire had been produced on one sequencing platform. To study patterns of TCR occurrence, a later analysis re-analyzed previously published TCR beta repertoires from 666 donors and added high-resolution HLA genotyping. Class I and class II HLA loci were covered by the typing at four-digit resolution. An earlier analysis of 587 of the donors used high-throughput TCR beta sequencing to judge whether each TCR beta V gene segment behaved as functional or pseudogenic. In the later analysis, no new phenotypic data were used to find candidate immune exposures; instead, reliance was placed on TCR beta sequences and their occurrence across donors. A later genetic analysis took genome-wide SNP genotypes for about 55% of the 666 donors and used that subset as a discovery cohort. Donor age, sex, ethnicity and CMV serostatus were collected together with the repertoire data. About 280 gigabases of sequencing data and 80 million or so unique TCR sequences were included in an early release covering about 600 HLA-typed donors. Several DR-DQ haplotypes were treated as single units for association and clustering because of strong linkage in the cohort. To predict cytomegalovirus infection status, the study combined high-throughput TCR immunosequencing, statistical association of individual TCRs with disease status, and machine learning. The study aimed to test whether cataloging public T cell receptors could reveal signatures of past pathogen exposure. In addition to the first cohort of roughly 700 subjects, a separate validation cohort of 100 to 150 different subjects was used. On average, around 240,000 unique TCR beta nucleotide sequences were sequenced per donor among a few hundred genotyped donors of the cohort, with 15% to 20% of those sequences being non-productive. The genetic ancestry cluster associated with self-reported Caucasian donors included roughly four fifths of the 300 to 450 genotyped donors. Summary of the overall study and its limitations: According to the authors, the approach could potentially be generalized to other disease states and immunological phenotypes. The only immune exposure information available for the cohort was CMV serostatus. At a false discovery rate of 0.05, a later analysis linked around 17,000 TCR beta sequences to specific HLA alleles. Several of the top co-occurrence clusters appeared to be linked to parvovirus B19, influenza, CMV and Epstein-Barr virus, according to a later analysis. A further reported finding was that TCR beta sequences accurately predicted the HLA-A and HLA-B alleles for most subjects in the first cohort. In vitro tests confirmed that a few of the cytomegalovirus-associated TCR beta chains recognize cytomegalovirus antigens. Broadly in line with IMGT annotations, most TCR beta V segments showed up in productive rearrangements about 87% or about 30% of the time in an earlier analysis of 450 to 600 of the donors. The classifier was reported to diagnose cytomegalovirus status with high specificity and sensitivity in both the original cohort and the validation cohort. A cluster of highly shared sequence variants was judged likely to represent a technical artifact of the sequencing pipeline. Across donors, most TCR sequences were observed very rarely, whereas some public TCRs were present in many individuals. Correlated functional status among segregating V segments might be attributable to linkage disequilibrium, but an unknown experimental factor could not be ruled out. A later analysis found that HLA-associated TCR beta chains were more clonally expanded and had lower generation probabilities than equally common non-associated chains. A later analysis found that TCR association rates varied across HLA loci, with DRB1 alleles showing the most associated TCRs and HLA-C alleles the fewest. In the study, 150 to 200 TCR beta chains were listed as associated with cytomegalovirus. The cohort was sequenced for TCR beta chains only, and without alpha or paired-chain data the features that could be detected were limited. In a later genetic analysis, a missense DCLRE1C variant was associated with V-gene and J-gene trimming of TCR beta chains, and the association was replicated in an independent cohort. Presence/absence analyses assumed roughly uniform sequencing depth across donors, an assumption that may not hold. In a later analysis, most CMV-associated TCR beta chains were found to appear HLA-restricted, with HLA associations seemingly driven largely by CMV exposure. Compared with the roughly 710-donor mean, donors in an Asian-associated ancestry cluster had fewer N-insertions in productive TCRs, according to a later genetic analysis. When HLA alleles, especially DR and DQ, strongly co-occurred, attributing TCR associations to individual alleles was difficult. Because HLA typing was unavailable for some donors at each locus, only the typed subset was used in association tests. Because counts were too low, roughly 17 rarely observed V segments, including chromosome 9 orphons, were left out of the earlier analysis of approximately 580 of the donors. Some IMGT-functional V segments, including TRBV6-2 and TRBV6-3, could not be told apart with the 87-base-pair reads, so those segments were excluded.

The library came from the immunoSEQ multiplex PCR assay. The multiplex PCR relied on a mix of 60 forward primers for TCR Vbeta segments and 13 reverse primers for TCR Jbeta segments. A multiplex PCR assay on genomic DNA amplified the CDR3 region of rearranged TCR beta genes. Amplified TCR beta libraries were sequenced as 87-base-pair reads on the Illumina HiSeq System. The paper's data handling went like this. A later analysis tallied tens of millions of unique TCR beta chains across the 666 repertoires, and about 12 million of those chains were shared by two or more donors. A nearest-neighbor algorithm error-corrected the raw reads and collapsed the reads into unique sequences, merging closely related sequences to remove PCR and sequencing errors. Alignment of CDR3 sequences to IMGT reference sequences was used to assign V, D and J gene segments. For a sequence to be retained, a match of at least six nucleotides was required to both a V gene segment and a J gene segment. A rearrangement counted as productive if the CDR3 had no stop codons and remained in frame with V and J, and every other rearrangement counted as non-productive. CDR3 was defined according to IMGT convention as the region running from the second conserved V-encoded cysteine to the conserved J-encoded phenylalanine. The earlier analysis of a few hundred of the donors excluded sequences that lacked an unambiguous match to a single V gene segment. In an earlier analysis of some 590 of the donors, a V segment was called functional when productive rearrangements were above 56.7%, and segregating when the standard deviation between donors exceeded 5%. To diagnose cytomegalovirus status from the catalog of TCR beta chain sequences, a statistical classification framework was built. In a later analysis, TCR nucleotide sequences were compared against IMGT/GENE-DB human TR gene sequences so that V and J genes could be assigned. Using the TCRdist pipeline, a later analysis assigned CDR3 sequences along with most-parsimonious VDJ recombination scenarios. In a later analysis, each TCR beta chain was defined by its CDR3 amino acid sequence together with its V-gene family, and reads lacking a unique V-gene family were excluded. To address suspected cross-contamination and a sequencing artifact, a later analysis removed approximately 590 highly shared, low-generation-probability nucleotide sequences. In a later analysis, a clonal expansion index was calculated for each public chain from normalized within-repertoire ranks of inferred template counts. A later analysis computed generation probabilities with a VDJ recombination model fitted to out-of-frame rearrangements, and checked the results against IGoR. A later analysis scored TCR-TCR, TCR-HLA and TCR-CMV co-occurrence with hypergeometric tests, applying a repertoire-size bias correction to TCR pairs. In a later analysis, false discovery rates were estimated by permuting HLA or CMV assignments 20 times. In a later analysis, co-occurring TCRs were grouped using DBSCAN, with TCRdist sequence similarity added in when clustering inside HLA-allele-positive subsets. For co-occurrence clustering, repertoires with fewer than 30,000 or more than 120,000 public chains were excluded, along with about five repertoires with anomalous nucleotide sharing. Held by TCRdb, this immuneACCESS table contains in-frame sequences only and omits some clones. Under half of the omission traces to an unresolved V gene where checked; the cause of the rest is unknown. The V and J calls and clone size were taken over from that table, and D and trimming were inferred from the DNA. This sample has 95,000 to 100,000 clones in its table, and about 80% of those were observed once. The ten largest clonotypes hold over 15% of the sample.

V is reduced by 4 bases and J by 2 bases, leaving a spacing of 20 bases between them. The germline V gene (reference sequence) provides CDR1 GTSNPN and CDR2 SVGIG. The CDR3 covers 16 residues, taking in both the cysteine and the phenylalanine. Here the CDR3 DNA is all that survives: 48 bases in frame from base 1. With respect to this clone: Its specific antigen is unknown. Qualities for individual bases were not recorded, and no much larger clone is one base off.

The cohort consisted of some 670 healthy bone marrow donors. Cohort members were all nominally healthy when sampled, although unrecorded immune exposures were likely present. The donor tested CMV seropositive and was one of the 289 seropositive cohort members. Every donor gave a peripheral blood sample, and the peripheral blood mononuclear cells from that sample were used for TCR beta sequencing. Genomic DNA was extracted from the blood cell samples with the Qiagen DNeasy Blood Extraction Kit. The rearrangement combines TRBV30 with TRBJ1-1; no confident D gene assignment can be made. This TCR was recovered from a man in his sixties in good health and CMV-seropositive. The sequencing input was PBMCs. The bases read TGTGCCTGGAACCCAAGGAGGACCTGGGAAAACACTGAAGCTTTCTTT. Its translation is CAWNPRRTWENTEAFF.